Listed here is a single T cell receptor (beta chain). Antigen specificity is unknown. V lost 0 bases and J lost 3; bases outside the gene matches: 4. This CDR3 has 14 amino acids. The germline CDR1 and CDR2 sequences are GTSNPN and SVGIG (reference sequence). This sample is drawn from a study of OX40 agonist ivuxolimab in advanced cancers. On the study more broadly: The group had a mean age of approximately 60 years, ranged from 23 to 79, and was 82.7% male.

Profiled with immunoSEQ multiplex PCR; TCRdb holds only in-frame clones, not every one. This table holds 70,000 to 80,000 clones, about 93% found once. Exclusion of a patient followed from autoimmune disease history or systemic immunosuppression. Study-level points and caveats: Those patients achieving a partial response at 0.1-3.0 mg/kg showed among the lowest clonal expansion. Circulating CD4+ and CD8+ T cells showed clonal expansion by week 6 at 0.1 to 3.0 mg/kg.

The genes are TRBV30 and TRBJ2-7, with 8 bases matching TRBD1. This sequence was found in an adult with an advanced solid tumor such as melanoma, head and neck, liver or kidney cancer. Specimen: CD4+ or CD8+ T cells sorted from blood, collected in a trial of the OX40 agonist ivuxolimab. The CDR3 here is CAWSVGTGLYEQYF. The CDR3 nucleotides are TGTGCCTGGAGTGTCGGGACAGGCCTCTACGAGCAGTACTTC.